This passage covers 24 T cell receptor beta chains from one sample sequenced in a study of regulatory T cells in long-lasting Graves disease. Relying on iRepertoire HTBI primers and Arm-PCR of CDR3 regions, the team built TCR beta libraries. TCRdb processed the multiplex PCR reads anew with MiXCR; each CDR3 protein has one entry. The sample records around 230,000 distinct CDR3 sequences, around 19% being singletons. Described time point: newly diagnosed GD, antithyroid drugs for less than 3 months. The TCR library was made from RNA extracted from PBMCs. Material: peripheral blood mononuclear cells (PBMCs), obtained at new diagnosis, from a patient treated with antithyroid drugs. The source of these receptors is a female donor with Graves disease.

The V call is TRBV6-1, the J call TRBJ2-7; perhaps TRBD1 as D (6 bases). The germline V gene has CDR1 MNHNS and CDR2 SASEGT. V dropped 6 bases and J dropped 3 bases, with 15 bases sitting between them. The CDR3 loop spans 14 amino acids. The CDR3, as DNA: TGTGCCAGCAGCCCAACAGGGTTCGGCTACGAGCAGTACTTC. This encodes CASSPTGFGYEQYF.

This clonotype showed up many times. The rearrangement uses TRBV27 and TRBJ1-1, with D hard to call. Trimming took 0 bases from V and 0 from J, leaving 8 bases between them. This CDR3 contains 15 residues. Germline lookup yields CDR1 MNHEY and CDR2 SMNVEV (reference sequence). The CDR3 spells CASSLSTFMNTEAFF. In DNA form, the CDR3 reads TGTGCCAGCAGTTTATCGACTTTTATGAACACTGAAGCTTTCTTT.

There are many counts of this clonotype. As DNA, the CDR3 is TGTGCCAGCAGTTACTCTCCAGAGTCCTATGGCTACACCTTC. Its protein product is CASSYSPESYGYTF. The chain couples TRBV6-2 or TRBV6-3 to TRBJ1-2; the D is unclear. Germline values: CDR1 MNHEY, CDR2 SVGEGT. The CDR3 has 14 amino acids. The germline V and J ends were trimmed by 0 bases and 4 bases, with 9 bases remaining between them.

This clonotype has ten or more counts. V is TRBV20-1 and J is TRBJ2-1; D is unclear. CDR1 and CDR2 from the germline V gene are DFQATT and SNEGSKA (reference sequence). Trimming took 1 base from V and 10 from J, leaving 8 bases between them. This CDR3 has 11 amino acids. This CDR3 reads CSARVFGEQFF. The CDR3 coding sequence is TGCAGTGCTAGAGTATTTGGGGAGCAGTTCTTC.

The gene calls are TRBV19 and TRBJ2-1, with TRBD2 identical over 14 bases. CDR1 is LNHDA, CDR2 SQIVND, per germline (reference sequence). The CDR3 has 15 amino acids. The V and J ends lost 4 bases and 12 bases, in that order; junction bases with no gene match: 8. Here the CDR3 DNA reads TGTGCCAGTAGTACTGGGACTAGCGGGAGCGGCCGGCAGTTCTTC. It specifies CASSTGTSGSGRQFF.

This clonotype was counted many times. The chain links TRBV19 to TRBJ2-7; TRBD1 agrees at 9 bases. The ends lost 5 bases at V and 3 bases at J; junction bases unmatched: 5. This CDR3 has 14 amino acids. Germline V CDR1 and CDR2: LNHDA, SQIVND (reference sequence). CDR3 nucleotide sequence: TGTGCCAGTAGTGTGGGACAGGGATACTACGAGCAGTACTTC. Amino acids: CASSVGQGYYEQYF.

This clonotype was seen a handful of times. CDR3 residues: CASSYGTSGRAGYEQYF. CDR3 nucleotide sequence: TGTGCCAGCAGCTACGGGACTAGCGGGAGGGCCGGGTACGAGCAGTACTTC. The chain links TRBV6-5 to TRBJ2-7, with TRBD2 identical over 16 bases. Germline trimming cut 6 bases from V and 4 bases from J; bases unmatched to any gene: 9. Germline V gene data show CDR1 as MNHEY and CDR2 as SVGAGI. The CDR3 spans 17 residues.

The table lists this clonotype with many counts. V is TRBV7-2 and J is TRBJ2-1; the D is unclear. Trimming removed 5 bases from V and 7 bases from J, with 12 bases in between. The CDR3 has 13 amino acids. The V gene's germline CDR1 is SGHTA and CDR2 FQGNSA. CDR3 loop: CASSVGPLNEQFF. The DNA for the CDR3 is TGTGCCAGCAGCGTCGGCCCTCTTAATGAGCAGTTCTTC. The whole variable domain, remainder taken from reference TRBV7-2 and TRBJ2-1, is GAGVSQSPSNKVTEKGKDVELRCDPISGHTALYWYRQSLGQGLEFLIYFQGNSAPDKSGLPSDRFSAERTGGSVSTLTIQRTQQEDSAVYLCASSVGPLNEQFFGPGTRLTVL.

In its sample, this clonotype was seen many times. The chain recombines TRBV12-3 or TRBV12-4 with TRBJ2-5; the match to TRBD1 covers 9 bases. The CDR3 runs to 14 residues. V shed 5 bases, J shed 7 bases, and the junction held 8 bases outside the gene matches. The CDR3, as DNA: TGTGCCAGCAGTAAAGACAGGGGGTATGGGACCCAGTACTTC. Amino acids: CASSKDRGYGTQYF.

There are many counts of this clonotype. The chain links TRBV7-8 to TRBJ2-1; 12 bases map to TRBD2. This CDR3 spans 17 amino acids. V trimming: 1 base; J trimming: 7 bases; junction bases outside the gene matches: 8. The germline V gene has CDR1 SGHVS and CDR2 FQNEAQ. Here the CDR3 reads CASSLVASGRAFNEQFF. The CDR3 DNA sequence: TGTGCCAGCAGCTTAGTGGCTAGCGGGAGGGCCTTTAATGAGCAGTTCTTC.

The CDR3 spells CASSFQVNQPQHF. The CDR3 DNA follows: TGTGCCAGCAGCTTCCAGGTCAATCAGCCCCAGCATTTT. The chain joins TRBV11-2 to TRBJ1-5; D not certain. The CDR3 covers 13 residues. V gave up 3 bases and J gave up 3 bases, with 6 bases separating them. Germline loops: CDR1 SGHAT, CDR2 FQNNGV.

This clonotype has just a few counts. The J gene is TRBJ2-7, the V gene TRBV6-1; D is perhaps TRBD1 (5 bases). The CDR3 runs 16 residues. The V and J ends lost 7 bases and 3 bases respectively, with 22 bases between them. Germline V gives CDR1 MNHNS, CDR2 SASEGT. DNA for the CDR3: TGTGCCAGCAACCTCGGACGGAGAGAAAGGGGCTACGAGCAGTACTTC. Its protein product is CASNLGRRERGYEQYF.

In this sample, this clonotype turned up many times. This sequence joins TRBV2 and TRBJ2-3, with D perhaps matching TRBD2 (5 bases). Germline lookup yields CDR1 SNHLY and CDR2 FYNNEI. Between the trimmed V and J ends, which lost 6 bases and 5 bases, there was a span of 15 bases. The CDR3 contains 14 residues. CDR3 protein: CASRRRQVQDTQYF. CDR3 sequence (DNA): TGTGCCAGCAGGAGGAGGCAGGTTCAAGATACGCAGTATTTT.

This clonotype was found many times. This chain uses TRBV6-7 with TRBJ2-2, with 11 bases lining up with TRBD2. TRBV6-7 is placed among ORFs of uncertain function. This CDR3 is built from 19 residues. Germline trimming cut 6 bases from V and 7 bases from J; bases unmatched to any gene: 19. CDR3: CASSLYLGTSGAGGGELFF. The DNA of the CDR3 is TGTGCCAGCAGCCTATACCTCGGGACTAGCGGAGCGGGGGGCGGGGAGCTGTTTTTT.

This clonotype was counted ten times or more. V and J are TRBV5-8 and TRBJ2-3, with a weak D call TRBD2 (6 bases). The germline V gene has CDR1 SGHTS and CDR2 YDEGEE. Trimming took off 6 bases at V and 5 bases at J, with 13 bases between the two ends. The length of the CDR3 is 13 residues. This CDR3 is CASTMGGLDTQYF. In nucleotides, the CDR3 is TGTGCCAGCACCATGGGAGGCTTAGATACGCAGTATTTT.

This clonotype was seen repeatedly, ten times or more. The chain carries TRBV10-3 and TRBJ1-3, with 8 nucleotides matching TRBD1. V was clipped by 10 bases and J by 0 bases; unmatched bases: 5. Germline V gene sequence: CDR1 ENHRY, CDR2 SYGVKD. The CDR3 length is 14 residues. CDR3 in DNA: TGTGCCACCAGACAGGGGAACTCTGGAAACACCATATATTTT. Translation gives CATRQGNSGNTIYF.

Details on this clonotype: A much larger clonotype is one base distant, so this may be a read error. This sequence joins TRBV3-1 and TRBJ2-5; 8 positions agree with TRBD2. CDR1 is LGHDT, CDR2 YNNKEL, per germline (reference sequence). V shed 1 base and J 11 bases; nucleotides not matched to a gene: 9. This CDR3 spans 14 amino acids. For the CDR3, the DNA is TGTGCCAGCAGCCAAGCGGGAGGGCCTTTGGTGCAGTACTTC. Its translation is CASSQAGGPLVQYF.

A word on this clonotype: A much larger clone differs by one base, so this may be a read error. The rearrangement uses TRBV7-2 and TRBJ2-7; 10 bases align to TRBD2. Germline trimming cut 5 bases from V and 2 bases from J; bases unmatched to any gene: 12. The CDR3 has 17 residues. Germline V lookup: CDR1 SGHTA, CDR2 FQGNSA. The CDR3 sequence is CASSPPWTSGPPYEQYF. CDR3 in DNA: TGTGCCAGCAGCCCCCCCTGGACTAGCGGCCCCCCCTACGAGCAGTACTTC.

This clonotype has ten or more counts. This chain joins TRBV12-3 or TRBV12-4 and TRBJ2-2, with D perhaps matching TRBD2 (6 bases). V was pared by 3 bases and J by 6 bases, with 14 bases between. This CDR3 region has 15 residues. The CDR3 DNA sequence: TGTGCCAGCAGTTTGGACTATGGGTACGCCGGGGAGCTGTTTTTT. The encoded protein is CASSLDYGYAGELFF.

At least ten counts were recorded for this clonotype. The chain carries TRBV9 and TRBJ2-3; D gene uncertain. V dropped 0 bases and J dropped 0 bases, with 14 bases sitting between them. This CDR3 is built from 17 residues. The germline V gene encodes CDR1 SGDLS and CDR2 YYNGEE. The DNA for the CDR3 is TGTGCCAGCAGCGTAGCGCCGTTATCGACTAGCACAGATACGCAGTATTTT. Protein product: CASSVAPLSTSTDTQYF.

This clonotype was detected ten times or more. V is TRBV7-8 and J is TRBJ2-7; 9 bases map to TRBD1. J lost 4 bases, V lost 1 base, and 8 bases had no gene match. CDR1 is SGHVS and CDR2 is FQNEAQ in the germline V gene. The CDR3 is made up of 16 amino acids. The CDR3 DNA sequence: TGTGCCAGCAGCTTAGTGGGACAGGGACATTCTTACGAGCAGTACTTC. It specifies CASSLVGQGHSYEQYF.

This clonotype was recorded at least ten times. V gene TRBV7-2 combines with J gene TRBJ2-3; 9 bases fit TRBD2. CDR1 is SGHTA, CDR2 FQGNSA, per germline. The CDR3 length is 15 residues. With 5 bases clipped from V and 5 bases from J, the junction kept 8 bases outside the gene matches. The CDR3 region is CASSPPGLARDTQYF. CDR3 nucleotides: TGTGCCAGCAGCCCACCGGGACTAGCACGAGATACGCAGTATTTT.

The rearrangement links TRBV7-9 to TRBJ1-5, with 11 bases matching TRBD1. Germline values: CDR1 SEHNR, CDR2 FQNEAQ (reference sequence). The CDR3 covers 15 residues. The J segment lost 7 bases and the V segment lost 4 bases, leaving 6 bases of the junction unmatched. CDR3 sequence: CASSSPGTGGQPQHF. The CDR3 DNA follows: TGTGCCAGCAGCTCCCCCGGGACAGGGGGGCAGCCCCAGCATTTT.

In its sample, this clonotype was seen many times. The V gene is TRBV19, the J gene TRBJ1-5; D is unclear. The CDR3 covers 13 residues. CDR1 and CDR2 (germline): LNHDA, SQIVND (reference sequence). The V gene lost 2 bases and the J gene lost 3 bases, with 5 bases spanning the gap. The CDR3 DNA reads TGTGCCAGTAGTATACAGCACAATCAGCCCCAGCATTTT. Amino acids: CASSIQHNQPQHF.